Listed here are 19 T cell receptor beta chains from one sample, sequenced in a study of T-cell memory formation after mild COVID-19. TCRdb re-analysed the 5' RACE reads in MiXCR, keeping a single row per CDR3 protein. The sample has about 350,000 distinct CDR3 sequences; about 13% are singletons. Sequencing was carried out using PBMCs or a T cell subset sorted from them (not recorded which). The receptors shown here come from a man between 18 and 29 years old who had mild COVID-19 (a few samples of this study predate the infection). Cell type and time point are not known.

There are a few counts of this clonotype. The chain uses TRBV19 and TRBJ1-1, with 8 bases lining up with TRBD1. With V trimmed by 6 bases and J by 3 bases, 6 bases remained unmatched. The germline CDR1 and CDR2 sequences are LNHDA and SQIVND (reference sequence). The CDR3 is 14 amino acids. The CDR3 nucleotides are TGTGCCAGTAGAATTAACAGGGGGGACACTGAAGCTTTCTTT. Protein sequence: CASRINRGDTEAFF.

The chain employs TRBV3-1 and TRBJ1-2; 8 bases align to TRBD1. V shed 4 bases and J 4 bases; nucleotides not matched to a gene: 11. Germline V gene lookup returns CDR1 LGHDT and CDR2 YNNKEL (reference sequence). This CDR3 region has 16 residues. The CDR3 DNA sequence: TGTGCCAGCAGCCGCTGGACAGGGTCCTCTGGCTATGGCTACACCTTC. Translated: CASSRWTGSSGYGYTF.

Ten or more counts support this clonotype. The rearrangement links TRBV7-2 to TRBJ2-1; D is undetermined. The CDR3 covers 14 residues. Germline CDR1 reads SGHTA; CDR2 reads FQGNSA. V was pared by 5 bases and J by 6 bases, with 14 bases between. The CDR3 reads CASSPRGFRNEQFF. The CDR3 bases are TGTGCCAGCAGCCCACGCGGCTTCCGCAATGAGCAGTTCTTC.

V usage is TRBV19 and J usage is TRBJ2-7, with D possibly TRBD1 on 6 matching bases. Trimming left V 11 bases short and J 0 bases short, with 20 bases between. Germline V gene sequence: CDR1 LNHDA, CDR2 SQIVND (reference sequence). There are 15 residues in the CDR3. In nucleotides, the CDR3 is TGTGCCTATCGACCACAGGGAACGAGCTCCTACGAGCAGTACTTC. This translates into CAYRPQGTSSYEQYF.

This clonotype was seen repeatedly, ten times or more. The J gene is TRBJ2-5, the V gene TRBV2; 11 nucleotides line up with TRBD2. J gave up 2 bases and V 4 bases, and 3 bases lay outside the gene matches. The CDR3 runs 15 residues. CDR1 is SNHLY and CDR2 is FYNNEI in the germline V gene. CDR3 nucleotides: TGTGCCAGCAGTGGGGCTAGCGGGGGGCAAGAGACCCAGTACTTC. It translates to CASSGASGGQETQYF.

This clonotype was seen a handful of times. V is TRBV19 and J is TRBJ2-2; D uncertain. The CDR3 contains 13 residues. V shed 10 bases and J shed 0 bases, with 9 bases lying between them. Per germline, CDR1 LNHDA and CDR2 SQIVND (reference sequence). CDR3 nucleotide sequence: TGTGCCACCCGACATACGAACACCGGGGAGCTGTTTTTT. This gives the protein CATRHTNTGELFF. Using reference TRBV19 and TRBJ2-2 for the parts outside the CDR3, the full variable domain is DGGITQSPKYLFRKEGQNVTLSCEQNLNHDAMYWYRQDPGQGLRLIYYSQIVNDFQKGDIAEGYSVSREKKESFPLTVTSAQKNPTAFYLCATRHTNTGELFFGEGSRLTVL.

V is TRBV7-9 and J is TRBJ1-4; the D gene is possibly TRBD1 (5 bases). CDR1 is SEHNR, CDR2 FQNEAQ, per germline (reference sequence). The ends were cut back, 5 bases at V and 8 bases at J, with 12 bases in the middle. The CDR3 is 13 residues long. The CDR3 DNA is TGTGCCAGCAGCCCCCAGGGTCGGGAAAAACTGTTTTTT. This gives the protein CASSPQGREKLFF. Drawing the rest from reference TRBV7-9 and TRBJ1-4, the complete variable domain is DTGVSQNPRHKITKRGQNVTFRCDPISEHNRLYWYRQTLGQGPEFLTYFQNEAQLEKSRLLSDRFSAERPKGSFSTLEIQRTEQGDSAMYLCASSPQGREKLFFGSGTQLSVL.

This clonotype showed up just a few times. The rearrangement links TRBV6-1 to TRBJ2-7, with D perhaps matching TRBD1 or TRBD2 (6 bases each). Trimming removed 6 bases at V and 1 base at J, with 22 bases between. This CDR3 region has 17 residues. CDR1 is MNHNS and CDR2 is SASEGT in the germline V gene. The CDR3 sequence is CASSDILARGESYEQYV. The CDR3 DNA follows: TGTGCCAGCAGCGATATACTTGCGAGGGGGGAATCCTACGAGCAGTACGTC.

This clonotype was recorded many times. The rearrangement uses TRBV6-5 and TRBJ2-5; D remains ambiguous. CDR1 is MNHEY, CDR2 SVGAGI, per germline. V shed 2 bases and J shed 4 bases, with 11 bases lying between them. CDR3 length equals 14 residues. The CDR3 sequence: CASSYRGSGETQYF. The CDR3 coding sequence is TGTGCCAGCAGTTACCGAGGATCAGGAGAGACCCAGTACTTC.

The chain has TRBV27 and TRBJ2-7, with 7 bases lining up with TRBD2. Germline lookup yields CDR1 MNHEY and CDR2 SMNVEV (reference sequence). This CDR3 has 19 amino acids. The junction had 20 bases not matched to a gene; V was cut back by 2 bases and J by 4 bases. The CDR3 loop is CASSLPRTLGRGGPYEQYF. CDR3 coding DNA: TGTGCCAGCAGTTTACCCCGCACCCTTGGGCGCGGGGGACCTTACGAGCAGTACTTC.

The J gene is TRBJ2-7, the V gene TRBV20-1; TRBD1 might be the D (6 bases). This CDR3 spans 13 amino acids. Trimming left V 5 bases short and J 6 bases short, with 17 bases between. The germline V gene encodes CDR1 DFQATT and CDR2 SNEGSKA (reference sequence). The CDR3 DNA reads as TGCAGTGCTCCAGACCCAACAGGGAGCGAGCAGTACTTC. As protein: CSAPDPTGSEQYF.

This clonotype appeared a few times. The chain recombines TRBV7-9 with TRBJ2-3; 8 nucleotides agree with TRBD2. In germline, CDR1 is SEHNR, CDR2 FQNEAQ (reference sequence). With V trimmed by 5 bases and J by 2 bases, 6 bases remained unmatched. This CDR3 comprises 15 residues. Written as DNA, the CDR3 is TGTGCCAGCAGCAACACGCGGGGGGACACAGATACGCAGTATTTT. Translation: CASSNTRGDTDTQYF.

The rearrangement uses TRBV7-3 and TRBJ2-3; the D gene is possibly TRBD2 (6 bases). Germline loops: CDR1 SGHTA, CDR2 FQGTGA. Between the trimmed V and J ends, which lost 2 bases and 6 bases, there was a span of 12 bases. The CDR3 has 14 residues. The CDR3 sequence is CASSLSREADTQYF. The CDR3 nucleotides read TGTGCCAGCAGCTTATCGAGGGAGGCTGATACGCAGTATTTT.

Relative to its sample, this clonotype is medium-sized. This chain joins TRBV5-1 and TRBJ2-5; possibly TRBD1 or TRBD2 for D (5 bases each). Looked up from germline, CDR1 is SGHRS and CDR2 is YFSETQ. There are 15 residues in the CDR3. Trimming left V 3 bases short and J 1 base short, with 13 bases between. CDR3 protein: CASSSVVGGQETQYF. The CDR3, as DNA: TGCGCCAGCAGCTCGGTGGTTGGGGGCCAAGAGACCCAGTACTTC.

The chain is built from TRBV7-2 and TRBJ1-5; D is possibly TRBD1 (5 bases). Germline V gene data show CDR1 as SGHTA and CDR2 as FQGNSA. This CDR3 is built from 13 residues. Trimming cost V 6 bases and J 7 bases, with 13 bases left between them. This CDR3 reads CASSPGPGQPQHF. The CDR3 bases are TGTGCCAGCAGTCCGGGGCCGGGCCAGCCCCAGCATTTT.

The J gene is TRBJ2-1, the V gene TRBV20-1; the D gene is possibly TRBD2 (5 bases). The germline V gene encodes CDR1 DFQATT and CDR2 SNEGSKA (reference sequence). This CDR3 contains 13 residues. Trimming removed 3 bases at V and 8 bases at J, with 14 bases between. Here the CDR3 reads CSASRRAIDEQFF. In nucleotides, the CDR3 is TGCAGTGCTAGCCGGCGGGCAATCGATGAGCAGTTCTTC.

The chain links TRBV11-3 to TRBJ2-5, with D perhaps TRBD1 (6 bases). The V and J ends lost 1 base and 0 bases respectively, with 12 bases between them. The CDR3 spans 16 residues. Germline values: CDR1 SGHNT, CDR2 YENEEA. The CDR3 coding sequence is TGTGCCAGCAGCTTAGGAAGGGGGATGTACCAAGAGACCCAGTACTTC. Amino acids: CASSLGRGMYQETQYF.

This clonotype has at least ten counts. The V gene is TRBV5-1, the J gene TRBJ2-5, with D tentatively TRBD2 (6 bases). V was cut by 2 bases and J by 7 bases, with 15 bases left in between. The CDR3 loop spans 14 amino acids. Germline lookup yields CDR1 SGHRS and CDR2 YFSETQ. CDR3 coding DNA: TGCGCCAGCAGCTTCCTTGGGCAGGGAGGGACCCAGTACTTC. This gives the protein CASSFLGQGGTQYF.

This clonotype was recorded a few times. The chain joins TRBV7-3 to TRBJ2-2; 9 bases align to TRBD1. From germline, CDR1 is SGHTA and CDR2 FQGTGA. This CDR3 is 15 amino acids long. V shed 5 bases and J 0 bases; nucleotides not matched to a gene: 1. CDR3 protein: CASSRQGANTGELFF. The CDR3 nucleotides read TGTGCCAGCAGCCGACAGGGGGCGAACACCGGGGAGCTGTTTTTT.